Listed below are T cell receptor beta chains from one sample, sequenced in a study of OX40 agonist ivuxolimab in advanced cancers. Assay used: immunoSEQ multiplex PCR; TCRdb lists only in-frame clones, some missing. In the table there are approximately 120,000 clones, around 92% of which are singletons. The input for sequencing was CD4+ or CD8+ T cells sorted from blood, taken in a trial of the OX40 agonist ivuxolimab. These TCRs come from an adult with an advanced solid tumor such as melanoma, head and neck, liver or kidney cancer. CDR3s include the opening cysteine and the closing phenylalanine or tryptophan. A D gene is named only where the DNA matches it firmly. Not all rows give a size; the values are once, few, many and, for expanded clones, a class.

v_gene,d_gene,j_gene,abundance,CDR3nt,CDR3aa
TRBV11-3,.,TRBJ2-7,.,TGTGCCAGCAGCTTAGTGGCGGAGCTGGGGCTCGAGCAGTACTTC,CASSLVAELGLEQYF
TRBV5-1,.,TRBJ1-3,.,TGCGCCAGCAGCTTGACAGGGCCAACCTCTGGAAACACCATATATTTT,CASSLTGPTSGNTIYF
TRBV6-6,.,TRBJ1-5,.,TGTGCCAGCACCGATAGACGGGTATCTTGGCAGCCCCAGCATTTT,CASTDRRVSWQPQHF
TRBV6-1,.,TRBJ1-5,once,TGTGCCAGCAGGTGGGCAGCAAATCAGCCCCAGCATTTT,CASRWAANQPQHF
TRBV9,TRBD2,TRBJ2-7,.,TGTGCCAGCAGCGTGGGCGGGACTAGCGGGCCTTACGAGCAGTACTTC,CASSVGGTSGPYEQYF
TRBV6-5,.,TRBJ1-1,.,TGTGCCAGCAGTAAGCAGAATATGAACACTGAAGCTTTCTTT,CASSKQNMNTEAFF
TRBV5-6,TRBD1,TRBJ1-2,.,TGTGCCAGCAGCTTCGGCAGGGGGAGTGATGGCTACACCTTC,CASSFGRGSDGYTF
TRBV5-1,.,TRBJ1-5,.,TGCGCCAGCAGCTTGGTGGGCAATCAGCCCCAGCATTTT,CASSLVGNQPQHF
TRBV5-1,TRBD1,TRBJ1-2,.,TGCGCCAGCAGCCTGGACAGGAACTATGGCTACACCTTC,CASSLDRNYGYTF
TRBV5-1,.,TRBJ1-4,.,TGCGCCAGCAGCCCGGACGTTTATAATGAAAAACTGTTTTTT,CASSPDVYNEKLFF
TRBV15,.,TRBJ2-7,.,TGTGCCACCAGCAGAGATGCGACAGGAATCTACGAGCAGTACTTC,CATSRDATGIYEQYF
TRBV27,TRBD2,TRBJ2-3,.,TGTGCCAGCAGAGCACCGGGACTAGCGGGAGGTACGCAGTATTTT,CASRAPGLAGGTQYF
TRBV27,TRBD1,TRBJ2-7,.,TGTGCCAGCAGTCGAGGGACAGCAGACTACGAGCAGTACTTC,CASSRGTADYEQYF
TRBV7-2,TRBD2,TRBJ2-1,.,TGTGCCAGCAGCTTAGAGGTAGCGGGGTACAATGAGCAGTTCTTC,CASSLEVAGYNEQFF
TRBV7-2,.,TRBJ1-1,.,TGTGCCAGCAGCGCCTACAGGGATAACACTGAAGCTTTCTTT,CASSAYRDNTEAFF
TRBV19,.,TRBJ2-7,.,TGTGCCAGTAGTATTGTGTCTGGAGCCTACGAGCAGTACTTC,CASSIVSGAYEQYF
TRBV5-1,TRBD1,TRBJ2-3,few,TGCGCCAGCAGCACTGGACAGGGGGCAGATACGCAGTATTTT,CASSTGQGADTQYF
TRBV6-4,TRBD1,TRBJ1-1,.,TGTGCCACCTCCGCCGACAGGGACACTGAAGCTTTCTTT,CATSADRDTEAFF
TRBV19,TRBD1,TRBJ1-1,.,TGTGCCAGTAGTTCAGGACAGGTGAACACTGAAGCTTTCTTT,CASSSGQVNTEAFF
TRBV12-5,.,TRBJ2-7,.,TGTGCTAGTGGGCATAGCGGTTACTCCTACGAGCAGTACTTC,CASGHSGYSYEQYF
TRBV9,.,TRBJ2-1,.,TGTGCCAGCAGCGTAGACATCCTTAATGAGCAGTTCTTC,CASSVDILNEQFF
TRBV19,TRBD1,TRBJ2-2,.,TGTGCCAGTAGGGGGGACAGGGGGCGCACCGGGGAGCTGTTTTTT,CASRGDRGRTGELFF
TRBV6-1,.,TRBJ2-3,.,TGTGCCAGCAGTGAAGGAAGTGTTGGTACGCAGTATTTT,CASSEGSVGTQYF
TRBV18,.,TRBJ1-5,.,TGTGCCAGCTCACCACCATTTAGCAATCAGCCCCAGCATTTT,CASSPPFSNQPQHF
TRBV4-2,TRBD2,TRBJ2-3,.,TGTGCCAGCAGCCAAGATCCTAGCGGGGGGGCAGATACGCAGTATTTT,CASSQDPSGGADTQYF
TRBV15,.,TRBJ1-1,.,TGTGCCACCAGCAGTACACTGGAGAGGAACACTGAAGCTTTCTTT,CATSSTLERNTEAFF
TRBV28,TRBD2,TRBJ2-7,.,TGTGCCAGCTTCCCGATAGCGGGAGGGACCTACGAGCAGTACTTC,CASFPIAGGTYEQYF